One sample yielded the 11 T cell receptor beta chains listed below, sequenced in a study of blood T cells in healthy people across ages (dated by TCRdb to between 2015 and 2017). Library method: 5' RACE. Sequenced on an Illumina HiSeq 2500. A second PCR of roughly 7 to 12 cycles was performed with a sample-barcoded 5' primer and a J-beta primer mix. TCRdb itself trimmed the public reads at Q25 with fastp, ran MiXCR and retained productive beta chains. Identical CDR3 protein sequences are pooled into one entry, listed with their most common genes and DNA. This sample lists 700,000 to 850,000 distinct CDR3 sequences; 35% to 40% were detected once. Under 15% of the sample rests with the top ten. The sequencing input was blood. These TCRs come from a man between 18 and 29 years old in good health.

This clonotype was detected ten times or more. The chain joins TRBV28 to TRBJ2-3; D remains ambiguous. Trimming took 3 bases from V and 0 from J, leaving 13 bases between them. This CDR3 region has 16 residues. Germline V gene sequence: CDR1 MDHEN, CDR2 SYDVKM. Written as DNA, the CDR3 is TGTGCCAGCAGTTTGGTCATCGTCGGTAGCACAGATACGCAGTATTTT. Protein product: CASSLVIVGSTDTQYF.

Worth noting for this clonotype: This could be a read error, since a much larger clone is one nucleotide away. This chain connects TRBV5-5 to TRBJ2-5; the match to TRBD1 covers 7 bases. TRBJ2-1 matches the DNA end more closely, so the J call is doubtful. The CDR3 spans 14 residues. Per the germline V gene, CDR1 is SGHKS and CDR2 is YYEKEE (reference sequence). The CDR3 region has the DNA TGTGCCAGCAGCTTTGGACAGGACCAAGAGACCCAGTTCTTC. As protein: CASSFGQDQETQFF.

The gene calls are TRBV27 and TRBJ2-2; D is possibly TRBD1 (6 bases). Trimming shortened V by 7 bases and J by 0 bases, and 15 bases separated the two germline ends. CDR1 MNHEY and CDR2 SMNVEV come from the germline V gene (reference sequence). The CDR3 sequence is 16 residues long. CDR3 sequence (DNA): TGTGCCAGCACCCCGGGCAGGACAGCGAACACCGGGGAGCTGTTTTTT. This gives the protein CASTPGRTANTGELFF.

The J gene is TRBJ1-3, the V gene TRBV20-1; D is possibly TRBD1 (5 bases). The CDR3 consists of 14 residues. Deletions cut 1 base from V and 7 bases from J, with 14 bases between. From germline, CDR1 is DFQATT and CDR2 SNEGSKA (reference sequence). CDR3 DNA: TGCAGTGCTAGAGTTACTGACGGGGGGAACACCATATATTTT. This codes for CSARVTDGGNTIYF.

The rearrangement uses TRBV4-2 and TRBJ2-5; D is ambiguous. Looked up from germline, CDR1 is LGHNA and CDR2 is YNFKEQ. V gave up 1 base and J gave up 11 bases, with 20 bases separating them. The length of the CDR3 is 15 residues. The CDR3 spells CASSQASGWLNEQYF. Written as DNA, the CDR3 is TGTGCCAGCAGCCAAGCCTCAGGATGGCTAAATGAGCAGTACTTC.

This sequence joins TRBV18 and TRBJ1-1; D uncertain. CDR1 is KGHSH, CDR2 LQKENI, per germline. V lost 2 bases, J lost 0 bases, and 13 bases lay in between. The length of the CDR3 is 16 residues. The CDR3 spells CASSPAPHAVNTEAFF. The DNA for the CDR3 is TGTGCCAGCTCACCAGCCCCCCACGCAGTGAACACTGAAGCTTTCTTT.

This clonotype was counted only a few times. The chain recombines TRBV30 with TRBJ1-1; 7 bases fit TRBD1. With 3 bases clipped from V and 4 bases from J, the junction kept 5 bases outside the gene matches. CDR1 GTSNPN and CDR2 SVGIG come from the germline V gene (reference sequence). The CDR3 is 13 residues long. The CDR3 DNA reads as TGTGCCTGGAGACCGGACAGGAGCACTGAAGCTTTCTTT. Encoded protein: CAWRPDRSTEAFF.

This clonotype appeared a single time. This may arise from a read error, as a much more abundant clone is one base away. CDR3 DNA sequence: TGCGCCAGCAGCCAAGTGGCCGGGGTTGCAGATACGCAGTATTTT. Encoded protein: CASSQVAGVADTQYF. V is TRBV4-1 and J is TRBJ2-3, with a tentative D call TRBD2 (5 bases). Trimming cost V 1 base and J 4 bases, with 12 bases left between them. The CDR3 runs to 15 residues. Germline V gene sequence: CDR1 MGHRA, CDR2 YSYEKL.

The chain has TRBV12-3 or TRBV12-4 and TRBJ2-7; tentatively, D is TRBD2 (5 bases). CDR3 size: 13 residues. The V end was cut by 4 bases, the J end by 3 bases, with 10 bases between. The CDR3 sequence is CASSSGNSYEQYF. In DNA form, the CDR3 reads TGTGCCAGCAGTTCCGGGAACAGCTACGAGCAGTACTTC.

This clonotype was detected ten times or more. This chain links TRBV12-3 or TRBV12-4 with TRBJ1-5; TRBD1 might be the D (6 bases). V was trimmed by 6 bases and J by 2 bases, leaving 11 bases between them. The CDR3 loop spans 14 amino acids. CDR3 amino acids: CASSPRGGNQPQHF. The CDR3 region has the DNA TGTGCCAGCAGCCCCAGGGGCGGCAATCAGCCCCAGCATTTT.

The chain uses TRBV4-1 and TRBJ2-2; D possibly corresponds to TRBD2 (7 bases). Trimming removed 0 bases from V and 6 bases from J, with 14 bases in between. CDR1 is MGHRA and CDR2 is YSYEKL in the germline V gene. The CDR3 runs 16 residues. Written as DNA, the CDR3 is TGCGCCAGCAGCCAAGATTGGACAGCGGGGCCCGGGGAGCTGTTTTTT. Its translation: CASSQDWTAGPGELFF.